In this sample, the clone carrying this T cell receptor (beta chain) turned up once. Antigen unknown. These data belong to a study of cytomegalovirus exposure and HLA in healthy donors. In the PCR, 60 Vbeta and 13 Jbeta primers were used. Here immunoSEQ multiplex PCR was the method, and the copy in TCRdb shows in-frame clones only, minus some. Seen here are about 150,000 clones, 85% observed once, and the top ten hold roughly 2.3%. Study outcomes and limitations: Most TCR sequences were uncommon, yet certain public TCRs appeared in many donors. As a later analysis showed, a missense DCLRE1C variant was linked to trimming of TCR beta V- and J-genes.

Germline-derived CDR1 and CDR2 are SNHLY and FYNNEI. V was clipped by 2 bases and J by 8 bases, with 12 bases between them. CDR3 size: 13 residues. The TCR comes from a woman between 18 and 29 years old in good health and CMV-seronegative. The sequenced material came from PBMCs. This chain uses TRBV2 with TRBJ1-2, with D unclear. The CDR3 coding sequence is TGTGCCAGCAGTGAAATAGAGGGTCGGGGCTACACCTTC. This codes for CASSEIEGRGYTF.